The 10 T cell receptor beta chains below all came from one sample that was sequenced in a study of T cell clones after liver transplantation. TCRdb's table, derived via immunoSEQ multiplex PCR, lists solely in-frame clones and lacks some. The data hold around 78,000 clones, with approximately 82% observed a single time. Sequenced material: CD4+ T cells from blood, taken at the 22-month timepoint. Receptors originate from a human patient who received a liver transplant. Part of the T cells may come from the graft donor.

The chain joins TRBV7-3 to TRBJ2-5, with 7 bases matching TRBD1. Unmatched junction bases numbered 13, after V lost 1 base and J lost 5 bases. Germline CDR1 is SGHTA and CDR2 is FQGTGA. The CDR3 is 17 amino acids. For the CDR3, the DNA is TGTGCCAGCAGCTTAATCGGAAGGGGGCTTTTTGGGGAGACCCAGTACTTC. Translation gives CASSLIGRGLFGETQYF.

This clone was found a few times. This chain links TRBV6-5 with TRBJ1-1; D may be TRBD1 (5 bases). Deletions cut 8 bases from V and 0 bases from J, with 16 bases between. The CDR3 consists of 15 residues. Germline V gives CDR1 MNHEY, CDR2 SVGAGI. The CDR3 nucleotides read TGTGCCAGCCGGTCAGAGGGGCCATTGAACACTGAAGCTTTCTTT. Encoded protein: CASRSEGPLNTEAFF.

This rearrangement joins TRBV28 to TRBJ2-7; possible D gene TRBD1, 5 bases. The germline V gene encodes CDR1 MDHEN and CDR2 SYDVKM. The CDR3 spans 13 residues. V was clipped by 5 bases and J by 10 bases, with 18 bases between them. In DNA form, the CDR3 reads TGTGCCAGCAGTCCCCTGAGCCCTAGGGGACAGTACTTC. Protein product: CASSPLSPRGQYF.

The gene calls are TRBV7-7 and TRBJ2-2, with D unclear. Trimming removed 5 bases at V and 1 base at J, with 8 bases between. CDR3 length: 14 amino acids. Germline-derived CDR1 and CDR2 are SSHAT and FNYEAQ (reference sequence). This chain's CDR3 is CASSLDKNTGELFF. CDR3 sequence (DNA): TGTGCCAGCAGCCTTGACAAGAACACCGGGGAGCTGTTTTTT.

The chain is built from TRBV9 and TRBJ1-5, with D tentatively TRBD1 (5 bases). CDR1 SGDLS and CDR2 YYNGEE come from the germline V gene. Trimming cost V 5 bases and J 7 bases, with 13 bases left between them. This CDR3 comprises 13 residues. The CDR3 nucleotides read TGTGCCAGCAGTCTAACCGAGGGGCAGCCCCAGCATTTT. As protein: CASSLTEGQPQHF.

This chain uses TRBV6-5 with TRBJ2-7, with D possibly matching TRBD1 (6 bases). Trimming cost V 10 bases and J 3 bases, with 13 bases left between them. The CDR3 runs to 12 residues. Per the germline V gene, CDR1 is MNHEY and CDR2 is SVGAGI. DNA for the CDR3: TGTGCCACCAGACAGGCCGTCTACGAGCAGTACTTC. Translation: CATRQAVYEQYF.

The chain recombines TRBV30 with TRBJ1-3, with 8 bases that match TRBD1. The end of the DNA is better explained by TRBJ2-2, so the J call may be wrong. The CDR3 is 15 residues long. Germline CDR1 is GTSNPN and CDR2 is SVGIG (reference sequence). CDR3 residues: CASTTGARNTGELFF. DNA for the CDR3: TGTGCCTCTACGACAGGGGCCCGAAACACCGGGGAGCTGTTTTTT.

This chain links TRBV15 with TRBJ2-3; TRBD2 agrees at 8 bases. CDR3 length: 14 residues. With 4 bases clipped from V and 1 base from J, the junction kept 1 base outside the gene matches. Germline CDR1 reads LNHNV; CDR2 reads YYDKDF (reference sequence). The chain's CDR3 is CATSNSGGTDTQYF. The CDR3 DNA reads as TGTGCCACCAGCAATAGCGGGGGCACAGATACGCAGTATTTT.

This chain uses TRBV5-5 with TRBJ2-3; 7 nucleotides match TRBD2. The J segment lost 4 bases and the V segment lost 4 bases, leaving 9 bases of the junction unmatched. The CDR3 loop spans 15 amino acids. In germline, CDR1 is SGHKS, CDR2 YYEKEE (reference sequence). CDR3 bases: TGTGCCAGCAGCCTCCGAGGCCGGGGGGCAGATACGCAGTATTTT. Translation: CASSLRGRGADTQYF.

The genes are TRBV10-3 and TRBJ2-3; 10 bases match TRBD2. The CDR3 is 16 amino acids. CDR1 is ENHRY and CDR2 is SYGVKD in the germline V gene. V lost 0 bases and J lost 1; bases outside the gene matches: 1. The CDR3 bases are TGTGCCATCAGTGAGTCGGGGACTAGCGGCACAGATACGCAGTATTTT. Protein product: CAISESGTSGTDTQYF.